This is a list of T cell receptor beta chains from one sample in a study of blood T cell repertoires in COVID-19. Sequencing used immunoSEQ multiplex PCR; TCRdb keeps in-frame clones, though not all of them. This table holds under 400,000 clones, approximately 90% found once. The sequenced sample consisted of peripheral blood. The receptors come from a woman aged 55-70 years with COVID-19, enrolled during active disease. Both conserved end residues are part of each CDR3. Fields, in order: CDR3 DNA, CDR3 protein, V gene, clone size, D gene, J gene. A D gene is named only where the DNA matches it firmly. Size is stated for part of the rows, as once, few or many counts, or as a class when the clone is expanded.

TGTGCTAGTGGGTCCGGCGTGGGGGGTACGCAGTATTTT | CASGSGVGGTQYF | TRBV12-5 | NA | NA | TRBJ2-3
TGTGCCAGCAGTCCTCAGCGGGGGGGCCTCGAGCAGTACTTC | CASSPQRGGLEQYF | TRBV6-5 | NA | TRBD2 | TRBJ2-7
TGTGCCAGCAGTGAAACGGGACAGGGTCCCTACAATGAGCAGTTCTTC | CASSETGQGPYNEQFF | TRBV6-4 | NA | TRBD1 | TRBJ2-1
TGTGCCAGCAGCCGGGGGTATGGACGGATTAATGAAAAACTGTTTTTT | CASSRGYGRINEKLFF | TRBV27 | NA | NA | TRBJ1-4
TGTGCCAGCAGTTACTCTACACCCCACCTCTATGGCTACACCTTC | CASSYSTPHLYGYTF | TRBV6-2/TRBV6-3 | NA | NA | TRBJ1-2
TGTGCCAGCCCTGAGGGACAGAAAGATGAAGCTTTCTTT | CASPEGQKDEAFF | TRBV19 | NA | TRBD1 | TRBJ1-1
TGTGCCAGTAGTATTAGAGTTGCGGAGACTAATCAGCCCCAGCATTTT | CASSIRVAETNQPQHF | TRBV19 | NA | NA | TRBJ1-5
TGTGCCAGCAGCTTAATCGGTCCGAGCACCGGGGAGCTGTTTTTT | CASSLIGPSTGELFF | TRBV7-2 | NA | NA | TRBJ2-2
TGTGCCAGCAGTTTATACAGGGATGGGACCAAAAACATTCAGTACTTC | CASSLYRDGTKNIQYF | TRBV28 | few | NA | TRBJ2-4
TGTGCCAGCAGCCAAGATGGGACAGGGAGCTCCTACGAGCAGTACTTC | CASSQDGTGSSYEQYF | TRBV14 | few | TRBD1 | TRBJ2-7
TGTGCCAGCAGCTTAGACAGGGGAAACACCATATATTTT | CASSLDRGNTIYF | TRBV7-3 | NA | NA | TRBJ1-3
TGTGCCAGCTCACCACCAGGGGTATCTGGAAACACCATATATTTT | CASSPPGVSGNTIYF | TRBV18 | NA | NA | TRBJ1-3
TGTGCCAGCAGCCAATTGGCGGGCAACATGGGGGGCTACACCTTC | CASSQLAGNMGGYTF | TRBV14 | NA | NA | TRBJ1-2
TGTGCCAGCAGCCCCTGGCGGGGGGGGGCCAACGTCCTGACTTTC | CASSPWRGGANVLTF | TRBV6-2/TRBV6-3 | NA | TRBD2 | TRBJ2-6
TGTGCCAGCAGCTTCGGGGACACTGAAGCTTTCTTT | CASSFGDTEAFF | TRBV7-8 | NA | NA | TRBJ1-1
TGTGCCAGCAGGGGGAGTAACTATGGCTACACCTTC | CASRGSNYGYTF | TRBV6-6 | NA | NA | TRBJ1-2
TGTGCCAGTGGACAGTGGAAGCAGCCCCAGCATTTT | CASGQWKQPQHF | TRBV27 | NA | NA | TRBJ1-5
TGTGCCAGCTCACCCCAGACAGGTCCCAACACTGAAGCTTTCTTT | CASSPQTGPNTEAFF | TRBV18 | NA | NA | TRBJ1-1
TGTGCCACCAGTGAATCTACAGGGGGCAGGTACGAGCAGTACTTC | CATSESTGGRYEQYF | TRBV24-1 | NA | TRBD1 | TRBJ2-7
TGTGCCAGCAGCCAAGAGGAGCTGCAAGAGACCCAGTACTTC | CASSQEELQETQYF | TRBV14 | NA | NA | TRBJ2-5
TGTGCTTCAACCAGACAGGGGAGTGAAAAACTGTTTTTT | CASTRQGSEKLFF | TRBV18 | NA | TRBD1 | TRBJ1-4
TGTGCCACCAAGCGGGGGGGCCACAATGAGCAGTTCTTC | CATKRGGHNEQFF | TRBV6-5 | NA | TRBD2 | TRBJ2-1
TGTGCCAGTAGTACCCAGGTCATGAACACTGAAGCTTTCTTT | CASSTQVMNTEAFF | TRBV19 | NA | NA | TRBJ1-1
TGCGCCAGCAGCTTGGAGTTCTGGGGAGGTAATGAAAAACTGTTTTTT | CASSLEFWGGNEKLFF | TRBV5-1 | NA | NA | TRBJ1-4
TGTGCCATCAGTGAGTCTCAGGGTAGGGCTGAAGCTTTCTTT | CAISESQGRAEAFF | TRBV10-3 | NA | NA | TRBJ1-1
TGTGCCAGCAGTTTATTCCTTGCAGGGGGCGACCCGAACACCGGGGAGCTGTTTTTT | CASSLFLAGGDPNTGELFF | TRBV27 | NA | TRBD1 | TRBJ2-2
TGTGCCAGCAGCGAACAGGGGGCGAAGGAAGCTTTCTTT | CASSEQGAKEAFF | TRBV25-1 | NA | TRBD1 | TRBJ1-1
TGTGCCAGCAGCCGAACACCGGGACAGGGGGCCGGGGAGCTGTTTTTT | CASSRTPGQGAGELFF | TRBV5-5 | NA | TRBD1 | TRBJ2-2
TGTGCCAGCAGCCAGCCGGGGGGGTACAGCGGTGATGAGCAGTTCTTC | CASSQPGGYSGDEQFF | TRBV28 | NA | TRBD2 | TRBJ2-1
TGTGCCAGCAGTTTCTCGACCTCGACTAGCGGGGGGTCTCCCTCCTACGAGCAGTACTTC | CASSFSTSTSGGSPSYEQYF | TRBV6-2/TRBV6-3 | NA | TRBD2 | TRBJ2-7
TGCGCCAGCAGCCCTGCGGCGGGGGGGCCCAGTGCAGATACGCAGTATTTT | CASSPAAGGPSADTQYF | TRBV23-1 | NA | TRBD2 | TRBJ2-3
TGTGCCAGCAGCTACCTCAGGGGGAGTTACGAGCAGTACTTC | CASSYLRGSYEQYF | TRBV5-5 | NA | TRBD1 | TRBJ2-7
TGCGCCAGCAGCTTGCAGGGTTTAAGGGAGACCCAGTACTTC | CASSLQGLRETQYF | TRBV5-1 | NA | NA | TRBJ2-5
TGTGCCAGCATCGAAGACCGCGGAATCAATGAGCAGTTCTTC | CASIEDRGINEQFF | TRBV7-9 | NA | NA | TRBJ2-1
TGTGCCAGTAGTTGGGACAGTAATAATTCACCCCTCCACTTT | CASSWDSNNSPLHF | TRBV19 | NA | TRBD1 | TRBJ1-6
TGTGCCAGCAGAAACTTACAGGGATACGAGCAGTACTTC | CASRNLQGYEQYF | TRBV27 | NA | NA | TRBJ2-7
TGTGCCAGCAGCTTGGGTGGGGCGTGGGTCACTGAAGCTTTCTTT | CASSLGGAWVTEAFF | TRBV5-4 | NA | NA | TRBJ1-1